A selection of T cell receptor beta chains follows, all from one sample in a study of OX40 agonist ivuxolimab in advanced cancers. Produced via immunoSEQ multiplex PCR; TCRdb's table is partial and in-frame only. The data hold over 90,000 clones, with around 94% observed a single time. Sequencing used CD4+ or CD8+ T cells sorted from blood, obtained in a trial of the OX40 agonist ivuxolimab. The receptors shown here come from an adult with an advanced solid tumor such as melanoma, head and neck, liver or kidney cancer. CDR3s include the opening cysteine and the closing phenylalanine or tryptophan. Each record gives: V gene, D gene, clone size, J gene, CDR3 length, CDR3 protein, CDR3 DNA. D genes are given only for firm matches. Clone size is shown for a subset of rows, as once, few, many or a class of expanded clone.

>TRBV14|.|.|TRBJ2-3|12
CASSPVRDTQYF
TGTGCCAGCAGCCCTGTAAGAGATACGCAGTATTTT
>TRBV27|.|.|TRBJ2-3|15
CASSPGLYRTDTQYF
TGTGCCAGCAGTCCTGGACTGTACCGCACAGATACGCAGTATTTT
>TRBV6-4|.|once|TRBJ1-1|14
CASSARGGNTEAFF
TGTGCCAGCAGTGCGCGGGGGGGGAACACTGAAGCTTTCTTT
>TRBV15|.|.|TRBJ2-1|16
CATSRTDSGTYNEQFF
TGTGCCACCAGCAGGACGGATTCAGGCACCTACAATGAGCAGTTCTTC
>TRBV19|.|.|TRBJ1-2|11
CASREALGYTF
TGTGCCAGCAGAGAAGCCCTGGGCTACACCTTC
>TRBV5-4|TRBD1|.|TRBJ1-1|19
CASSWPGGRGEASNTEAFF
TGTGCCAGCAGCTGGCCAGGGGGCCGGGGGGAAGCTTCGAACACTGAAGCTTTCTTT
>TRBV19|TRBD1|once|TRBJ2-2|15
CASTPGQGNTGELFF
TGTGCCAGTACCCCGGGACAGGGGAACACCGGGGAGCTGTTTTTT
>TRBV5-4|TRBD2|.|TRBJ2-3|14
CASSFSGGADTQYF
TGTGCCAGCAGCTTCTCGGGGGGGGCAGATACGCAGTATTTT
>TRBV18|TRBD2|.|TRBJ2-7|14
CASSLTSGPYEQYF
TGTGCCAGCTCACTGACTAGCGGTCCCTACGAGCAGTACTTC
>TRBV2|.|once|TRBJ2-3|13
CASRKTETDTQYF
TGTGCCAGCAGGAAGACGGAGACAGATACGCAGTATTTT
>TRBV7-8|.|.|TRBJ2-3|18
CASSLALRDSRSPDTQYF
TGTGCCAGCAGCTTAGCCCTAAGGGACTCTCGTAGCCCAGATACGCAGTATTTT
>TRBV5-1|.|.|TRBJ1-1|13
CASRVGTNTEAFF
TGCGCCAGCAGGGTAGGGACGAACACTGAAGCTTTCTTT
>TRBV28|TRBD1|.|TRBJ1-1|11
CASSTHRGAFF
TGTGCCAGCAGTACCCACAGGGGGGCTTTCTTT
>TRBV18|.|.|TRBJ1-2|14
CASSRTDNFGGYTF
TGTGCCAGCTCACGGACCGACAATTTCGGCGGCTACACCTTC